The 31 T cell receptor beta chains below come from one sample, sequenced in a study of T cell clonotyping in hematopoietic cell transplantation. Regarding time point: recipient sample about 28 days before transplant, after cytoreduction. Profiled with immunoSEQ multiplex PCR; TCRdb holds only in-frame clones, not every one. The sample lists around 5,000 clones, around 32% occurring once. Source: peripheral blood mononuclear cells, taken before stem cell transplant. These TCRs come from a man in his fifties with myelofibrosis. Some clones in this sample may be carry-over from other donors' samples.

This clone was counted a few times. The chain recombines TRBV7-2 with TRBJ2-7, with D unresolved. The germline V and J ends were trimmed by 0 bases and 0 bases, with 12 bases remaining between them. Germline V gene lookup returns CDR1 SGHTA and CDR2 FQGNSA. CDR3 length equals 16 residues. CDR3 loop: CASSLAPAVASYEQYF. CDR3 DNA: TGTGCCAGCAGCTTAGCCCCCGCGGTGGCCTCCTACGAGCAGTACTTC.

This clone appeared a single time. V and J are TRBV25-1 and TRBJ1-5; tentative D call: TRBD1 (5 bases). The V and J ends lost 2 bases and 2 bases respectively, with 7 bases between them. This CDR3 region has 14 residues. Germline assignment: CDR1 MGHDK and CDR2 SYGVNS. CDR3 bases: TGTGCCAGCAGTGAACCGGGGCGCAATCAGCCCCAGCATTTT. This gives the protein CASSEPGRNQPQHF.

Only a few counts were recorded for this clone. The chain is built from TRBV20-1 and TRBJ1-2; D remains ambiguous. Germline loops: CDR1 DFQATT, CDR2 SNEGSKA (reference sequence). The CDR3 runs 10 residues. Trimming took off 6 bases at V and 8 bases at J, with 10 bases between the two ends. The CDR3 bases are TGCAGTGCCCCCACCATAGGCTACACCTTC. Translating gives CSAPTIGYTF.

This chain joins TRBV19 and TRBJ2-1, with 8 bases fitting TRBD2. CDR1 and CDR2 (germline): LNHDA, SQIVND (reference sequence). V trimming: 6 bases; J trimming: 3 bases; junction bases outside the gene matches: 4. This CDR3 is 14 amino acids long. The CDR3 region has the DNA TGTGCCAGTAGCACCGGGACTAGCTACAATGAGCAGTTCTTC. Its protein is CASSTGTSYNEQFF.

The chain carries TRBV6-6 and TRBJ1-2; D ambiguous. Between the trimmed V and J ends, which lost 4 bases and 8 bases, there was a span of 17 bases. Germline V gives CDR1 MNHNY, CDR2 SVGAGI (reference sequence). The CDR3 has 14 residues. The DNA for the CDR3 is TGTGCCAGCAGTTCCGCGGGTTTTAGCGGAGGCTACACCTTC. It is translated as CASSSAGFSGGYTF.

This clone was observed a few times. The gene calls are TRBV30 and TRBJ1-2, with D possibly TRBD1 on 6 matching bases. The CDR3 contains 15 residues. Trimming removed 5 bases from V and 6 bases from J, with 22 bases in between. Germline values: CDR1 GTSNPN, CDR2 SVGIG (reference sequence). The CDR3 bases are TGTGCCTGGGCTGCATCAGTTGGGGGCGTAAATGGCTACACCTTC. It translates to CAWAASVGGVNGYTF.

This rearrangement joins TRBV5-6 to TRBJ1-1; D gene unclear. CDR1 is SGHDT, CDR2 YYEEEE, per germline. The CDR3 totals 13 residues. Trimming stripped 0 bases from V and 5 bases from J, with 8 bases between. The CDR3 protein is CASSLGFGTEAFF. The CDR3 DNA reads TGTGCCAGCAGCTTGGGGTTCGGGACTGAAGCTTTCTTT.

The genes are TRBV30 and TRBJ1-2; no definite D call. The CDR3 sequence is 13 residues long. With 4 bases removed from V and 5 bases from J, the gap between germline ends came to 14 bases. The germline V gene has CDR1 GTSNPN and CDR2 SVGIG (reference sequence). This CDR3 is CAWTSRDSYGYTF. The DNA of the CDR3 is TGTGCCTGGACTTCCCGGGATTCTTATGGCTACACCTTC.

The sample holds a few counts of this clone. The V and J genes are TRBV10-1 and TRBJ2-7; D perhaps matches TRBD1 (6 bases). This CDR3 has 15 amino acids. Trimming removed 1 base at V and 2 bases at J, with 12 bases between. CDR1 is WNHNN and CDR2 is SYGVQD in the germline V gene (reference sequence). CDR3 in DNA: TGCGCCAGCAGTGAGTGGGGACACTATGCCTACGAGCAGTACTTC. It translates to CASSEWGHYAYEQYF.

This chain connects TRBV6-5 to TRBJ2-7, with TRBD1 matching 7 bases. The V gene end was trimmed by 5 bases and the J gene end by 2 bases; junction bases not matched to a gene: 3. This CDR3 region has 13 residues. Germline assignment: CDR1 MNHEY and CDR2 SVGAGI. Here the CDR3 DNA reads TGTGCCAGCAGTAAGGACAGGACCTACGAGCAGTACTTC. Its translation is CASSKDRTYEQYF.

The CDR3 sequence: CSVEGQGPGGYTF. For the CDR3, the DNA is TGCAGCGTTGAAGGACAGGGCCCGGGAGGCTACACCTTC. V is TRBV29-1 and J is TRBJ1-2; 7 nucleotides line up with TRBD1. Looked up from germline, CDR1 is SQVTM and CDR2 is ANQGSEA. J lost 8 bases, V lost 1 base, and 7 bases had no gene match. This CDR3 region has 13 residues.

This chain connects TRBV29-1 to TRBJ2-7, with 10 bases identical to TRBD1. The CDR3 is 12 amino acids. V shed 5 bases, J shed 5 bases, and the junction held 3 bases outside the gene matches. Looked up from germline, CDR1 is SQVTM and CDR2 is ANQGSEA. CDR3 nucleotides: TGCAGCGTTAACGACAGGGGGCACGAGCAGTACTTC. It codes for CSVNDRGHEQYF.

A few counts support this clone. This chain connects TRBV29-1 to TRBJ2-7; perhaps TRBD1 as D (5 bases). CDR1 is SQVTM, CDR2 ANQGSEA, per germline. Trimming took 4 bases from V and 1 from J, leaving 8 bases between them. The CDR3 has 12 amino acids. Here the CDR3 DNA reads TGCAGCGTTGTTACAGGATCCTACGAGCAGTACTTC. Its protein product is CSVVTGSYEQYF.

This clone was observed a few times. The chain combines TRBV7-2 with TRBJ2-5, with TRBD1 matching over 7 bases. The CDR3 contains 14 residues. The J segment lost 5 bases and the V segment lost 5 bases, leaving 8 bases of the junction unmatched. Germline CDR1 is SGHTA and CDR2 is FQGNSA. The CDR3 DNA is TGTGCCAGCAGCCTGACAGGGAATGGGGAGACCCAGTACTTC. Translated, it gives CASSLTGNGETQYF.

This clone is labeled as medium-sized. CDR3 nucleotide sequence: TGTGCCAGCAGTGGGGACAGGGGAGTCGAAAAACTGTTTTTT. Its translation is CASSGDRGVEKLFF. The J gene is TRBJ1-4, the V gene TRBV6-6; TRBD1 matches 10 bases. V was pared by 5 bases and J by 8 bases, with 5 bases of the junction left unmatched. This CDR3 comprises 14 residues. CDR1 is MNHNY, CDR2 SVGAGI, per germline (reference sequence).

The chain links TRBV4-3 to TRBJ1-2; D perhaps matches TRBD1 (5 bases). From germline, CDR1 is LGHNA and CDR2 YSLEER. Trimming stripped 0 bases from V and 4 bases from J, with 9 bases between. The CDR3 covers 14 residues. The CDR3 here is CASSQDMTVYGYTF. The DNA for the CDR3 is TGCGCCAGCAGCCAAGATATGACAGTCTATGGCTACACCTTC.

The J gene is TRBJ2-1, the V gene TRBV30; D is perhaps TRBD2 (6 bases). Trimming cost V 1 base and J 9 bases, with 28 bases left between them. The CDR3 covers 18 residues. The germline CDR1 and CDR2 sequences are GTSNPN and SVGIG (reference sequence). The CDR3 nucleotides are TGTGCCTGGAGTGGTACCTTCCTCGCGGGGAGTATTCGTGGTGAGCAGTTCTTC. This codes for CAWSGTFLAGSIRGEQFF.

This clone was counted a few times. The CDR3 coding sequence is TGTGCCAGCGCAGCTATGGGGTATGGCTACACCTTC. Translated, it gives CASAAMGYGYTF. This chain links TRBV25-1 with TRBJ1-2, with unresolved D. CDR3 size: 12 residues. Trimming stripped 8 bases from V and 5 bases from J, with 12 bases between. Per the germline V gene, CDR1 is MGHDK and CDR2 is SYGVNS.

V and J are TRBV30 and TRBJ2-1; TRBD2 matches at 7 bases. V lost 5 bases, J lost 9 bases, and 7 bases stayed unmatched. Germline CDR1 and CDR2: GTSNPN and SVGIG (reference sequence). This CDR3 spans 12 amino acids. The CDR3 nucleotides are TGTGCCTGGGGCGGGACTACGCGTGAGCAGTTCTTC. Encoded protein: CAWGGTTREQFF.

In its sample, this clone is large. J is TRBJ1-5 and V is TRBV7-2; D is perhaps TRBD1 (5 bases). With 1 base removed from V and 6 bases from J, the gap between germline ends came to 7 bases. CDR3 length: 13 amino acids. CDR1 and CDR2 (germline): SGHTA, FQGNSA. CDR3 amino acids: CASSLGGIQPQHF. DNA of the CDR3: TGTGCCAGCAGCTTAGGGGGGATTCAGCCCCAGCATTTT.

The chain joins TRBV29-1 to TRBJ1-2; the match to TRBD1 covers 7 bases. The CDR3 spans 13 residues. The germline gives CDR1 SQVTM, CDR2 ANQGSEA. After removal of 3 bases from V and 3 bases from J, the junction contained 4 bases not matched to a gene. CDR3 sequence: CSVEGDRDYGYTF. The CDR3 DNA reads as TGCAGCGTTGAGGGAGACAGGGACTATGGCTACACCTTC.

The chain carries TRBV30 and TRBJ1-5; D is uncertain. Germline lookup yields CDR1 GTSNPN and CDR2 SVGIG (reference sequence). This CDR3 is 13 amino acids long. V lost 5 bases to trimming and J lost 3 bases, with 11 bases between them. In DNA, the CDR3 is TGTGCCTGGTCTCCGGGCCCCAATCAGCCCCAGCATTTT. It yields the protein CAWSPGPNQPQHF.

This clone was seen a few times. The chain has TRBV28 and TRBJ1-2; D not certain. CDR3 length: 11 residues. With 7 bases removed from V and 6 bases from J, the gap between germline ends came to 9 bases. The germline V gene encodes CDR1 MDHEN and CDR2 SYDVKM. CDR3 residues: CASTSKDGYTF. For the CDR3, the DNA is TGTGCCAGCACAAGTAAAGATGGCTACACCTTC.

This clone was seen a handful of times. The V and J genes are TRBV29-1 and TRBJ1-1; D is undetermined. The CDR3 totals 11 residues. Germline V gives CDR1 SQVTM, CDR2 ANQGSEA. Trimming took off 4 bases at V and 2 bases at J, with 5 bases between the two ends. This CDR3 is CSVVANTEAFF. The DNA of the CDR3 is TGCAGCGTTGTAGCCAACACTGAAGCTTTCTTT.

The chain carries TRBV6-6 and TRBJ1-2; D unresolved. Per the germline V gene, CDR1 is MNHNY and CDR2 is SVGAGI (reference sequence). The CDR3 sequence is 14 residues long. V was cut by 8 bases and J by 4 bases, with 17 bases left in between. CDR3 residues: CASALGRSAYGYTF. CDR3 nucleotide sequence: TGTGCCAGCGCGTTGGGGAGGTCCGCCTATGGCTACACCTTC.

This clone was found a few times. The chain recombines TRBV29-1 with TRBJ2-7, with D perhaps TRBD2 (6 bases). Per the germline V gene, CDR1 is SQVTM and CDR2 is ANQGSEA. Trimming took 4 bases from V and 7 from J, leaving 14 bases between them. The CDR3 is 12 residues long. CDR3 DNA: TGCAGCGTTGGAGGACTGGACTATGAGCAGTACTTC. This translates into CSVGGLDYEQYF.

In its sample, this clone ranks as medium-sized. The chain has TRBV30 and TRBJ1-2, with D possibly being TRBD1 (6 bases). The CDR3 is 12 residues long. From germline, CDR1 is GTSNPN and CDR2 SVGIG (reference sequence). Trimming shortened V by 3 bases and J by 3 bases, and 8 bases separated the two germline ends. This CDR3 reads CAWRQGHYGYTF. CDR3 coding DNA: TGTGCCTGGAGACAGGGACACTATGGCTACACCTTC.

The chain combines TRBV30 with TRBJ2-5; unclear D gene. Deletions cut 2 bases from V and 1 base from J, with 8 bases between. Germline V gene lookup returns CDR1 GTSNPN and CDR2 SVGIG (reference sequence). The CDR3 length is 13 residues. As DNA, the CDR3 is TGTGCCTGGAGTCGGGCCAGCCAAGAGACCCAGTACTTC. Translating gives CAWSRASQETQYF.

The V call is TRBV30, the J call TRBJ1-2; D unclear. V was pared by 0 bases and J by 7 bases, with 15 bases between. This CDR3 comprises 14 residues. The germline V gene encodes CDR1 GTSNPN and CDR2 SVGIG (reference sequence). The CDR3 sequence: CAWSVGGLMGGYTF. CDR3 nucleotide sequence: TGTGCCTGGAGTGTGGGAGGGTTGATGGGTGGCTACACCTTC.

V and J are TRBV30 and TRBJ1-1; TRBD1 matches at 8 bases. V was clipped by 2 bases and J by 1 base; unmatched bases: 3. From germline, CDR1 is GTSNPN and CDR2 SVGIG (reference sequence). The CDR3 loop spans 14 amino acids. The CDR3 spells CAWSLDRGNTEAFF. The CDR3 DNA reads TGTGCCTGGAGTCTTGACAGGGGGAACACTGAAGCTTTCTTT.

In this sample, this clone turned up a few times. The gene calls are TRBV5-6 and TRBJ1-5; D gene uncertain. This CDR3 has 13 amino acids. Trimming took off 0 bases at V and 7 bases at J, with 8 bases between the two ends. The germline gives CDR1 SGHDT, CDR2 YYEEEE. Here the CDR3 DNA reads TGTGCCAGCAGCTTGGGGCGTTACCAGCCCCAGCATTTT. This encodes CASSLGRYQPQHF. Looking up the rest from reference TRBV5-6 and TRBJ1-5 gives the full variable domain: DAGVTQSPTHLIKTRGQQVTLRCSPKSGHDTVSWYQQALGQGPQFIFQYYEEEERQRGNFPDRFSGHQFPNYSSELNVNALLLGDSALYLCASSLGRYQPQHFGDGTRLSIL.